Below, 5 T cell receptor beta chains from the same sample are listed, as sequenced in a study of metastatic and nonmetastatic thyroid tumors (dated by TCRdb to between 2020 and 2021). Library generation was performed with PCR. Sequencing was performed on an Illumina HiSeq 4000. Through fastp at Q25 and MiXCR, TCRdb rebuilt clones from the public reads, retaining in-frame beta chains. The sample table holds about 24,000 clones, of which approximately 20% were seen once. The ten largest account for 6% to 9.5% of the sample. No treatment had been received by any patient before thyroid surgery. Material for sequencing was blood. Source of these receptors: a female donor with papillary thyroid cancer or a benign thyroid nodule (not recorded which). Some clones in this sample may be carry-over from other donors' samples.

In its sample, this clone was seen many times. This chain joins TRBV7-3 and TRBJ2-2, with D hard to call. Per germline, CDR1 SGHTA and CDR2 FQGTGA. The CDR3 loop spans 11 amino acids. V was pared by 6 bases and J by 7 bases, with 6 bases between. CDR3 in DNA: TGTGCCAGCAGTGGTGACGGGGAGCTGTTTTTT. The encoded protein is CASSGDGELFF.

The chain is built from TRBV6-5 and TRBJ1-6, with D tentatively TRBD1 (6 bases). CDR1 and CDR2 (germline): MNHEY, SVGAGI. The V and J ends lost 2 bases and 10 bases respectively, with 18 bases between them. The CDR3 covers 16 residues. CDR3 bases: TGTGCCAGCAGTTACGACAGAGGGGGAGTCGGGTCACCCCTCCACTTT. This codes for CASSYDRGGVGSPLHF.

This clone was seen ten or more times. This CDR3 fails to terminate in the conserved phenylalanine or tryptophan, so it likely reflects a read error. Because the CDR3's place on the DNA is in doubt, the DNA is left out and the CDR3 is given as listed by TCRdb. This CDR3 reads CASSSPGGGG. The gene calls are TRBV7-2 and TRBJ2-7; the D call in the table, TRBD1, was not verified against the DNA. The CDR3 extends over 10 residues, inclusive of both ends. CDR1 and CDR2 (germline): SGHTA, FQGNSA.

In this sample, this clone turned up a few times. A read error may account for a junction end that differs from germline. The genes are TRBV28 and TRBJ2-2; a weak D match, TRBD2 (5 bases). CDR3 length equals 12 residues. Germline V gene data show CDR1 as MDHEN and CDR2 as SYDVKM. CDR3 in DNA: TGTGCCAGCAGCTACGAGGGTAGGGAGATGTTTTTT. Its protein is CASSYEGREMFF.

This clone was seen ten or more times. It may be a read error: a sequence one base away is much more abundant. This chain joins TRBV5-5 and TRBJ1-2; D ambiguous. CDR1 and CDR2 from the germline V gene are SGHKS and YYEKEE (reference sequence). The CDR3 is made up of 15 amino acids. Trimming shortened V by 0 bases and J by 0 bases, and 9 bases separated the two germline ends. The DNA for the CDR3 is TGTGCCAGCAGCTTGGGGGCCTTGCCTAACTATGGCTACACCTTC. Protein sequence: CASSLGALPNYGYTF.